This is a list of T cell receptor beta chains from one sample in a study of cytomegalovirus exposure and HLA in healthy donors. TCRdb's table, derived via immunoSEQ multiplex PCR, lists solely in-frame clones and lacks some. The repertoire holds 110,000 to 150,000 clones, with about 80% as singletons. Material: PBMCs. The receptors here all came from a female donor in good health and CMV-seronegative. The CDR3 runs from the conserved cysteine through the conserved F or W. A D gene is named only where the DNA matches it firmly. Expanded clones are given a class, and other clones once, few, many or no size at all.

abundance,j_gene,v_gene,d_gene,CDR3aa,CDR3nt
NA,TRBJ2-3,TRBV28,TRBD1,CASSSRGRPDTQYF,TGTGCCAGCAGTTCCAGGGGGCGCCCAGATACGCAGTATTTT
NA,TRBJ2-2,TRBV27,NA,CASSLGAFANTGELFF,TGTGCCAGCAGTTTAGGGGCGTTCGCGAACACCGGGGAGCTGTTTTTT
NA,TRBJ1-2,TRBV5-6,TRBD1,CASSFEATTGAYGYPF,TGTGCCAGCAGCTTCGAAGCAACGACAGGGGCCTATGGCTACCCCTTC
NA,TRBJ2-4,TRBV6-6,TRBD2,CATKAGGNIQYF,TGTGCCACCAAGGCGGGAGGAAACATTCAGTACTTC
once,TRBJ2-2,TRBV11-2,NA,CASSLARRGNTGELFF,TGTGCCAGCAGCTTAGCTCGGCGGGGGAACACCGGGGAGCTGTTTTTT
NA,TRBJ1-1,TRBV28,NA,CASSSLGFFGQGGTTEAFF,TGTGCCAGCAGTTCCCTCGGCTTTTTCGGGCAGGGCGGGACCACTGAAGCTTTCTTT
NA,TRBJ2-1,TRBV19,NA,CASSSHRESEQFF,TGTGCCAGTAGTTCACACAGGGAGAGTGAGCAGTTCTTC
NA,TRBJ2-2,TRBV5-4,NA,CASSPGTRRSNTGELFF,TGTGCCAGCAGCCCAGGGACACGACGATCGAACACCGGGGAGCTGTTTTTT
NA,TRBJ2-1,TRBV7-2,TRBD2,CASSLLSRLAGTEQFF,TGTGCCAGCAGCTTATTGTCGAGGCTAGCGGGAACTGAGCAGTTCTTC
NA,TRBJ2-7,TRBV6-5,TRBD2,CASSYSIAGNSYEQYF,TGTGCCAGCAGTTACTCGATAGCGGGAAACTCCTACGAGCAGTACTTC
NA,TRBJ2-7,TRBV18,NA,CASSPSSYEQYF,TGTGCCAGCTCACCCAGCTCCTACGAGCAGTACTTC
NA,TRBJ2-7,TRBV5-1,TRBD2,CASSHRSSGSAFYEQYF,TGCGCCAGCAGCCACAGATCTAGCGGGAGCGCATTCTACGAGCAGTACTTC
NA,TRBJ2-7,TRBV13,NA,CASSGRGEQYF,TGTGCCAGCAGCGGACGGGGAGAGCAGTACTTC
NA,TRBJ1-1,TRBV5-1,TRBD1,CASSHRDRNRNTEAFF,TGCGCCAGCAGCCACCGGGACAGGAACCGAAACACTGAAGCTTTCTTT
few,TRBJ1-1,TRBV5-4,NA,CASSKDRGTEAFF,TGTGCCAGCAGCAAGGACCGAGGGACTGAAGCTTTCTTT
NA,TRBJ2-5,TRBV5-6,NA,CASSTLRGETQYF,TGTGCCAGCAGCACCTTGCGCGGCGAGACCCAGTACTTC
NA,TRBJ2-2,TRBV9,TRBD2,CASSVGEGRSTGELFF,TGTGCCAGCAGCGTAGGGGAGGGGCGAAGCACCGGGGAGCTGTTTTTT
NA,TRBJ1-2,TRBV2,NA,CASSGIGLDNYGYTF,TGTGCCAGCAGTGGGATAGGACTTGACAACTATGGCTACACCTTC
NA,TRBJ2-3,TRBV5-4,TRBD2,CASWSLLAGTDTQYF,TGTGCCAGCTGGTCGTTACTAGCGGGCACAGATACGCAGTATTTT
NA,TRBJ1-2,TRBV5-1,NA,CASSLDIAFYGYTF,TGCGCCAGCAGCTTGGACATAGCTTTCTATGGCTACACCTTC
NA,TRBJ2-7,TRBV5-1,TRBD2,CASSSGLAGYEQYF,TGCGCCAGCAGCTCCGGGCTAGCGGGGTACGAGCAGTACTTC
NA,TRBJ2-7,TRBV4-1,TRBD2,CASSQLPGLAAYEQYF,TGCGCCAGCAGCCAATTACCGGGACTAGCGGCCTACGAGCAGTACTTC
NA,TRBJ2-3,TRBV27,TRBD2,CASSFRPLAGGTDTQYF,TGTGCCAGCAGTTTCCGACCACTAGCGGGAGGCACAGATACGCAGTATTTT
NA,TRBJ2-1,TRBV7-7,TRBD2,CASSLAIAGGVNEQFF,TGTGCCAGCAGCTTAGCGATAGCGGGAGGGGTCAATGAGCAGTTCTTC
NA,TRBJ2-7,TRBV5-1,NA,CASSLDVVGYEQYF,TGCGCCAGCAGCTTGGACGTGGTCGGCTACGAGCAGTACTTC
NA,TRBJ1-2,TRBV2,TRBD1,CASSRDSRNGYTF,TGTGCCAGCAGCCGGGACAGTAGAAATGGCTACACCTTC
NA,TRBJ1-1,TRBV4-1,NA,CASSPSRTALNTEAFF,TGCGCCAGCAGCCCAAGCCGGACAGCCTTGAACACTGAAGCTTTCTTT
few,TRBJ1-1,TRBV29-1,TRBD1,CSASTGDTEAFF,TGCAGCGCCTCGACAGGGGACACTGAAGCTTTCTTT
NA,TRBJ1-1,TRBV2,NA,CASSAETDIEAFF,TGTGCCAGCAGTGCCGAGACAGACATAGAAGCTTTCTTT
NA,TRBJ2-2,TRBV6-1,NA,CASSPFLRTGELFF,TGTGCCAGCAGTCCCTTCCTCCGCACCGGGGAGCTGTTTTTT
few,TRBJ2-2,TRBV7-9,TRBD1,CSSSSRQGGSGELFF,TGTTCCAGCAGCTCCCGACAGGGGGGGAGCGGGGAGCTGTTTTTT
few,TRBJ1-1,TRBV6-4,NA,CASSDSTDRNTEAFF,TGTGCCAGCAGTGACTCCACAGACCGGAACACTGAAGCTTTCTTT
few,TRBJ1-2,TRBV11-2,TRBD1,CASTAGGSSRGYTF,TGTGCCAGCACCGCAGGGGGCTCCTCTAGAGGCTACACCTTC
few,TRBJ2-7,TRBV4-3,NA,CASSQVPDNSYEQYF,TGCGCCAGCAGCCAAGTGCCTGACAACTCCTACGAGCAGTACTTC
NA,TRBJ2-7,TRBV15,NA,CATSRATGKWNEQYF,TGTGCCACCAGCAGAGCCACAGGGAAGTGGAACGAGCAGTACTTC
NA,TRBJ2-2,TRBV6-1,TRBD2,CASIISSGTTGELFF,TGTGCCAGCATAATATCGAGCGGGACCACCGGGGAGCTGTTTTTT
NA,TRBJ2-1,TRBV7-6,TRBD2,CASSAPSGRAAEQFF,TGTGCCAGCAGCGCTCCTAGCGGGAGGGCCGCTGAGCAGTTCTTC
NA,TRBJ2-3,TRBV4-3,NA,CASSQDRSGSDTQYF,TGCGCCAGCAGCCAAGATAGGTCGGGGTCAGATACGCAGTATTTT